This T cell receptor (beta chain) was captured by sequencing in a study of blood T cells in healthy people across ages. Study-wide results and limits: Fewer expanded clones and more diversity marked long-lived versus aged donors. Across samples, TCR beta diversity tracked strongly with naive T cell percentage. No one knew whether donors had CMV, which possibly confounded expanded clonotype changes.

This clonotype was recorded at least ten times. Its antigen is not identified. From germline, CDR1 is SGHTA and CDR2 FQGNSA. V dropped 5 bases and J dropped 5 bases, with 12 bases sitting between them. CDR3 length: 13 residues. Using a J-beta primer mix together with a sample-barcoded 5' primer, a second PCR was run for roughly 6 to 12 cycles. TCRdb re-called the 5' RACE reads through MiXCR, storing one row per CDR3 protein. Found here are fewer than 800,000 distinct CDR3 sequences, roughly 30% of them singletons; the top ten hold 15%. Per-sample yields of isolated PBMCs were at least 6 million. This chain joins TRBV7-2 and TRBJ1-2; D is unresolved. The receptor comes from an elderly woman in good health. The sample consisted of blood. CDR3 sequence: CASSRDGKYGYTF. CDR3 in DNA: TGTGCCAGCAGCCGTGACGGTAAATATGGCTACACCTTC. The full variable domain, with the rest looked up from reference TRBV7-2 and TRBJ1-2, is GAGVSQSPSNKVTEKGKDVELRCDPISGHTALYWYRQSLGQGLEFLIYFQGNSAPDKSGLPSDRFSAERTGGSVSTLTIQRTQQEDSAVYLCASSRDGKYGYTFGSGTRLTVV.